This T cell receptor (beta chain) came from a study of blood T cell repertoires in COVID-19. At the level of the study: Sample material is recorded as cDNA or gDNA derived from T cells, B-cell-depleted T cells, or PBMCs.

Looked up from germline, CDR1 is SGHTA and CDR2 is FQGNSA. The length of the CDR3 is 15 residues. J lost 3 bases, V lost 4 bases, and 7 bases had no gene match. Libraries were prepared by immunoSEQ multiplex PCR; TCRdb keeps only in-frame clonotypes and omits some of them. The top ten clones hold 4% to 5% of a sample with hundreds of thousands of clones, 85% to 90% of them seen once. The chain has TRBV7-2 and TRBJ1-2; TRBD1 matches 8 bases. The specimen was PBMCs or T cells enriched from blood (not recorded which). The sequence was collected from a man in his thirties or forties who had recovered from COVID-19. CDR3 sequence reads: CASSSNDRGHYGYTF. The CDR3 DNA reads as TGTGCCAGCAGCTCCAACGACAGGGGCCACTATGGCTACACCTTC.